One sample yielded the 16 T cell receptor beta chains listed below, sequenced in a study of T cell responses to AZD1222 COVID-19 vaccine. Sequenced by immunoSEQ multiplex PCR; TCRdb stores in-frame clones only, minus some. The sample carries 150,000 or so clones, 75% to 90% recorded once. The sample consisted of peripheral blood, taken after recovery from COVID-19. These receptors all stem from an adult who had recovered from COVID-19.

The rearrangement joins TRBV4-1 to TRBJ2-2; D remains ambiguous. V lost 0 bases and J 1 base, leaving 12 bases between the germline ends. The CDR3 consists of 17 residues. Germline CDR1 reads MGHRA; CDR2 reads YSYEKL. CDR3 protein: CASSQDIGPRNTGELFF. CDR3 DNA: TGCGCCAGCAGCCAAGATATTGGCCCCCGGAACACCGGGGAGCTGTTTTTT.

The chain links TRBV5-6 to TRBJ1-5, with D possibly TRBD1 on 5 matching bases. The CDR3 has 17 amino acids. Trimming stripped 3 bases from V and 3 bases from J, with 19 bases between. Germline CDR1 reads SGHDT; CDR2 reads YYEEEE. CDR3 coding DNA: TGTGCCAGCAGCTATAGGGCCCCCCGGGGGGTCAATCAGCCCCAGCATTTT. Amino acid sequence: CASSYRAPRGVNQPQHF.

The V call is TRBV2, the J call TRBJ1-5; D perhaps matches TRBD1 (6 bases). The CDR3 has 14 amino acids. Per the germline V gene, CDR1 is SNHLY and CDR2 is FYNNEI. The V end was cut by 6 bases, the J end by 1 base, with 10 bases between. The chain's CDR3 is CASSAQGSNQPQHF. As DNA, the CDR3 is TGTGCCAGCAGCGCTCAGGGGAGCAATCAGCCCCAGCATTTT.

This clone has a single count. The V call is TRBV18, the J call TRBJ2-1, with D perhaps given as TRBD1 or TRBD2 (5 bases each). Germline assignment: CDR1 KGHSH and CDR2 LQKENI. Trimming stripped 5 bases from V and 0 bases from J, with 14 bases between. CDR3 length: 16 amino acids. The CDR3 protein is CASSTRDASSYNEQFF. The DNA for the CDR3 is TGTGCCAGCTCAACAAGGGACGCCAGCTCCTACAATGAGCAGTTCTTC.

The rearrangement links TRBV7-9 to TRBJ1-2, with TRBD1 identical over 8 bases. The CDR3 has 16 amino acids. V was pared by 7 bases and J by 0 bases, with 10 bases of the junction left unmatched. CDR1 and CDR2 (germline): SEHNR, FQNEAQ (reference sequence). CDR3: CASIKIGQGPNYGYTF. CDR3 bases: TGTGCCAGCATCAAAATAGGACAGGGACCTAACTATGGCTACACCTTC.

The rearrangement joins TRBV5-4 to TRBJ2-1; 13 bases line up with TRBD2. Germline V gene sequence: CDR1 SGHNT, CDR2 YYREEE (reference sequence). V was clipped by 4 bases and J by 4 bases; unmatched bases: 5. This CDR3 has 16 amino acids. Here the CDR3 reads CASSGGTSGDYNEQFF. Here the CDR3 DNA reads TGTGCCAGCAGCGGCGGGACTAGCGGGGATTACAATGAGCAGTTCTTC.

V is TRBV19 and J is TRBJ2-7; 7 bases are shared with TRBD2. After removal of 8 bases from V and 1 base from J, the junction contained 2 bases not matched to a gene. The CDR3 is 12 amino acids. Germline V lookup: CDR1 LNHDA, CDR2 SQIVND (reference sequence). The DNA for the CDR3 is TGTGCCAGTGCAGCGGGGTCCTACGAGCAGTACTTC. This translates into CASAAGSYEQYF.

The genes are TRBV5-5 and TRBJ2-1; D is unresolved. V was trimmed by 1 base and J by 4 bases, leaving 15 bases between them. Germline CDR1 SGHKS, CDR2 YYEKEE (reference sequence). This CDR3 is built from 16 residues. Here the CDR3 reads CASSLLQGSTYNEQFF. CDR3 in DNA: TGTGCCAGCAGCTTGTTGCAAGGGTCGACTTACAATGAGCAGTTCTTC.

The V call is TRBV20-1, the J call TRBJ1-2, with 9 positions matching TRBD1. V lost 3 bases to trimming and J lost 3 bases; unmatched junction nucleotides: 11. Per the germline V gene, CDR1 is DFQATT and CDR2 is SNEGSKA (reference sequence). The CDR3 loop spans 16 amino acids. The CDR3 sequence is CSASAPTGGWDYGYTF. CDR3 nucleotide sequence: TGCAGTGCTAGTGCGCCCACAGGGGGCTGGGACTATGGCTACACCTTC.

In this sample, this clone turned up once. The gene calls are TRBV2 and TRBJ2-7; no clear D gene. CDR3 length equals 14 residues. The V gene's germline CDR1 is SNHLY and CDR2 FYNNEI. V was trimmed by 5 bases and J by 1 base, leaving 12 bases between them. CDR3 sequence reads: CASSPPIQSYEQYF. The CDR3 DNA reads TGTGCCAGCAGTCCTCCAATTCAATCCTACGAGCAGTACTTC.

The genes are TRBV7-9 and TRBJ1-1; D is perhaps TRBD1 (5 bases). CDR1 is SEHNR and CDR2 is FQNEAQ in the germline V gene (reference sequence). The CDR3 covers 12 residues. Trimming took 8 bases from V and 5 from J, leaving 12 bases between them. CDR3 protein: CASRGKVTEAFF. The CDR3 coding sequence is TGTGCCAGCCGGGGGAAGGTGACTGAAGCTTTCTTT.

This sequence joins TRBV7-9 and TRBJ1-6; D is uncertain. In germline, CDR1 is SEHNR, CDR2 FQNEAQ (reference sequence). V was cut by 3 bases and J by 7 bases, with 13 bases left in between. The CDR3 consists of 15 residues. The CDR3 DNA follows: TGTGCCAGCAGCTTTACGACATCGGGCAATTCACCCCTCCACTTT. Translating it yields CASSFTTSGNSPLHF.

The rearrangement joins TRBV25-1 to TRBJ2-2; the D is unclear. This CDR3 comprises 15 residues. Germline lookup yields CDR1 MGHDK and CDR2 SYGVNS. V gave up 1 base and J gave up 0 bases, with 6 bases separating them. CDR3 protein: CASSEFSTNTGELFF. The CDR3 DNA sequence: TGTGCCAGCAGTGAATTCAGCACGAACACCGGGGAGCTGTTTTTT.

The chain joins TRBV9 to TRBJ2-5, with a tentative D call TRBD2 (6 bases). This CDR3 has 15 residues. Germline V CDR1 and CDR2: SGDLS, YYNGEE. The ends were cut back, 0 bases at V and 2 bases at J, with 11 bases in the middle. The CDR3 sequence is CASSVGTSRQETQYF. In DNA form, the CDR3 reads TGTGCCAGCAGCGTAGGTACTAGCCGTCAAGAGACCCAGTACTTC.

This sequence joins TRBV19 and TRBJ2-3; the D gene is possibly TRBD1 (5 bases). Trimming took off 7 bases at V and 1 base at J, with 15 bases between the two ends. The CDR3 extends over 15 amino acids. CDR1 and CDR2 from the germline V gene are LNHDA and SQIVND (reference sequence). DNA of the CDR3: TGTGCCAGTACCCTGTCGGCAGGGCGCACAGATACGCAGTATTTT. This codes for CASTLSAGRTDTQYF.

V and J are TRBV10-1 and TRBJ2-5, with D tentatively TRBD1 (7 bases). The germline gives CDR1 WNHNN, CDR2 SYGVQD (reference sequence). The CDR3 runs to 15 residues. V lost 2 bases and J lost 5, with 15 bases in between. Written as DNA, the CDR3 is TGCGCCAGCAGTGAGCGCATGGCGGGACAGGAGACCCAGTACTTC. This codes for CASSERMAGQETQYF.